Following are 17 T cell receptor beta chains from one sample sequenced in a study of blood T cell repertoires in COVID-19. TCRdb's copy holds only in-frame clones and misses some; the assay was immunoSEQ multiplex PCR. The table has roughly 74,000 clones, about four fifths seen once; the top ten hold around a third. Sequences were obtained from peripheral blood. The receptors originated from a man in his sixties or seventies with acute or convalescent COVID-19.

This clone was picked up a small number of times. The chain links TRBV7-2 to TRBJ1-2; D might be TRBD1 (5 bases). Germline CDR1 SGHTA, CDR2 FQGNSA. The V gene lost 4 bases and the J gene lost 6 bases, with 18 bases spanning the gap. CDR3 size: 15 residues. The CDR3 coding sequence is TGTGCCAGCAGCTCCCCCGGGAGGGGATCGGATGGCTACACCTTC. Its protein product is CASSSPGRGSDGYTF.

The chain links TRBV5-1 to TRBJ2-1; TRBD1 might be the D (5 bases). V lost 0 bases and J 2 bases, leaving 9 bases between the germline ends. Germline V gene lookup returns CDR1 SGHRS and CDR2 YFSETQ. CDR3 length equals 15 residues. CDR3 nucleotides: TGCGCCAGCAGCTTGGGGACACCTACCTACAATGAGCAGTTCTTC. Its translation: CASSLGTPTYNEQFF.

This sequence joins TRBV3-1 (or the pseudogene TRBV3-2) and TRBJ1-1; the D gene is possibly TRBD1 (5 bases). Germline CDR1 is LGHDT and CDR2 is YNNKEL (reference sequence). V shed 3 bases and J shed 4 bases, with 9 bases lying between them. The CDR3 extends over 13 amino acids. The CDR3 sequence: CASSQGPGTEAFF. The CDR3 DNA reads as TGTGCCAGCAGCCAGGGGCCTGGCACTGAAGCTTTCTTT.

The chain employs TRBV27 and TRBJ2-3, with D possibly being TRBD1 (5 bases). From germline, CDR1 is MNHEY and CDR2 SMNVEV (reference sequence). The CDR3 extends over 15 amino acids. The germline V and J ends were trimmed by 2 bases and 0 bases, with 9 bases remaining between them. The CDR3: CASSLAGRSTDTQYF. The CDR3 DNA sequence: TGTGCCAGCAGTTTAGCAGGGCGAAGCACAGATACGCAGTATTTT.

The chain joins TRBV4-3 to TRBJ1-2; TRBD1 matches at 10 bases. CDR1 and CDR2 (germline): LGHNA, YSLEER. The CDR3 contains 15 residues. V lost 0 bases to trimming and J lost 10 bases; unmatched junction nucleotides: 8. The CDR3 here is CASSQEGVGQGSYTF. CDR3 DNA: TGCGCCAGCAGCCAAGAGGGAGTGGGACAGGGGTCCTACACCTTC.

This rearrangement joins TRBV3-1 (or the pseudogene TRBV3-2) to TRBJ2-1; 12 positions match TRBD2. V gave up 0 bases and J gave up 9 bases; unmatched junction bases: 9. Germline CDR1 and CDR2: LGHDT and YNNKEL (reference sequence). This CDR3 comprises 17 residues. CDR3 coding DNA: TGTGCCAGCAGCCAAGAATGGGGGACTAGCGGGTCCGCTGAGCAGTTCTTC. It encodes CASSQEWGTSGSAEQFF.

The chain uses TRBV6-5 and TRBJ1-2; D is possibly TRBD1 (6 bases). This CDR3 region has 15 residues. Trimming pared 7 bases from V and 3 bases from J, leaving 18 bases between. The germline CDR1 and CDR2 sequences are MNHEY and SVGAGI. Here the CDR3 reads CASTFRPDRDYGYTF. CDR3 coding DNA: TGTGCCAGCACTTTTCGCCCGGACAGAGACTATGGCTACACCTTC.

The genes are TRBV5-6 and TRBJ2-7; D call uncertain. The V end lost 4 bases, the J end lost 0 bases, and 11 bases lay between the germline ends. This CDR3 region has 14 residues. The germline V gene has CDR1 SGHDT and CDR2 YYEEEE. The CDR3 DNA follows: TGTGCCAGCAGCCCTGCGATTAACTCCTACGAGCAGTACTTC. Protein: CASSPAINSYEQYF.

The chain has TRBV27 and TRBJ1-6; TRBD1 might be the D (6 bases). The CDR3 sequence is 14 residues long. V gave up 5 bases and J gave up 5 bases, with 10 bases separating them. Germline-derived CDR1 and CDR2 are MNHEY and SMNVEV (reference sequence). CDR3 in amino acids: CASSPRTDNSPLHF. In nucleotides, the CDR3 is TGTGCCAGCAGTCCCAGGACAGATAATTCACCCCTCCACTTT.

This sequence joins TRBV7-2 and TRBJ2-2; tentative D call: TRBD1 (6 bases). CDR3 length equals 14 residues. The V end lost 5 bases, the J end lost 7 bases, and 14 bases lay between the germline ends. Germline CDR1 SGHTA, CDR2 FQGNSA. The CDR3 DNA reads TGTGCCAGCAGCCCCAGGGGAATGGGCGGGGAGCTGTTTTTT. Its protein product is CASSPRGMGGELFF.

J is TRBJ2-3 and V is TRBV6-4; D is uncertain. V gave up 5 bases and J gave up 0 bases, with 9 bases separating them. CDR3 length: 14 residues. Germline V lookup: CDR1 MRHNA, CDR2 SNTAGT. CDR3 bases: TGTGCCAGCAGTCTCGAGTCTAGCACAGATACGCAGTATTTT. It translates to CASSLESSTDTQYF.

The chain joins TRBV3-1 (or the pseudogene TRBV3-2) to TRBJ2-7; tentatively, D is TRBD1 (5 bases). The CDR3 loop spans 16 amino acids. Per the germline V gene, CDR1 is LGHDT and CDR2 is YNNKEL (reference sequence). V was pared by 0 bases and J by 7 bases, with 19 bases between. CDR3 sequence: CASSQDGRTLKGEQYF. The CDR3 coding sequence is TGTGCCAGCAGCCAAGATGGTAGAACCCTTAAGGGGGAGCAGTACTTC.

The chain joins TRBV18 to TRBJ1-1; D may be TRBD1 (5 bases). CDR1 is KGHSH, CDR2 LQKENI, per germline. CDR3 size: 14 residues. Trimming took 3 bases from V and 6 from J, leaving 14 bases between them. This CDR3 is CASSPGLPDAEAFF. DNA for the CDR3: TGTGCCAGCTCACCGGGGCTCCCCGACGCTGAAGCTTTCTTT.

The chain recombines TRBV28 with TRBJ2-5, with 8 bases lining up with TRBD1. Germline trimming cut 5 bases from V and 4 bases from J; bases unmatched to any gene: 9. The CDR3 spans 15 residues. The germline gives CDR1 MDHEN, CDR2 SYDVKM. CDR3 DNA: TGTGCCAGCAGTAGGGCAGGGGGCGGGTCAGAGACCCAGTACTTC. Its protein is CASSRAGGGSETQYF.

The J gene is TRBJ1-1, the V gene TRBV6-5; tentatively, D is TRBD1 (5 bases). The V gene lost 6 bases and the J gene lost 9 bases, with 11 bases spanning the gap. The CDR3 has 11 amino acids. Germline lookup yields CDR1 MNHEY and CDR2 SVGAGI. DNA of the CDR3: TGTGCCAGCAGCGACAGATTGAAAGCTTTCTTT. It specifies CASSDRLKAFF.

This chain uses TRBV20-1 with TRBJ1-6; D might be TRBD1 (6 bases). The CDR3 spans 15 residues. V was pared by 5 bases and J by 5 bases, with 16 bases between. CDR1 is DFQATT, CDR2 SNEGSKA, per germline (reference sequence). The CDR3 coding sequence is TGCAGTGCTGGTGAGGGGGGGCGGGATAATTCACCCCTCCACTTT. Amino acids: CSAGEGGRDNSPLHF.

The V gene is TRBV19, the J gene TRBJ1-3, with D perhaps matching TRBD1 (5 bases). The V and J ends lost 7 bases and 4 bases respectively, with 17 bases between them. CDR1 is LNHDA, CDR2 SQIVND, per germline (reference sequence). CDR3 length: 15 residues. CDR3 in amino acids: CASTTIGGDGNTIYF. CDR3 DNA: TGTGCCAGTACCACGATCGGAGGGGACGGAAACACCATATATTTT.